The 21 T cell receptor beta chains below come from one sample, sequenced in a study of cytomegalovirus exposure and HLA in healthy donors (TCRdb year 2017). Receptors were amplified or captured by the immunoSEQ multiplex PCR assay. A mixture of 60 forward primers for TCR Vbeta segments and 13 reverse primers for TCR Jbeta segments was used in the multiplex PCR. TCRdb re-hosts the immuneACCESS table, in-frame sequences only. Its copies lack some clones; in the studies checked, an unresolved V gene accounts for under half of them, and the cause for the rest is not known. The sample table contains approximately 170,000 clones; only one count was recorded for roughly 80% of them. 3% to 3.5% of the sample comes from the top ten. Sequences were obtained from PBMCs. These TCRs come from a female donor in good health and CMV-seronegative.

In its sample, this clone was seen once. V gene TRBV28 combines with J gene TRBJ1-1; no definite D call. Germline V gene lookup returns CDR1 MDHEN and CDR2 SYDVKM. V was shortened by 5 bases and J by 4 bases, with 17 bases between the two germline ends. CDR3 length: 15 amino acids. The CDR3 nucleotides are TGTGCCAGCAGTCTTCGAGGTCCCCGGTTCACTGAAGCTTTCTTT. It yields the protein CASSLRGPRFTEAFF.

The DNA for the CDR3 is TGTGCCAGCAGCTTAGGGTTTGAGGACAAATCTCGATACTACACCTTC. Translated: CASSLGFEDKSRYYTF. V gene TRBV7-3 combines with J gene TRBJ1-2; TRBD1 might be the D (5 bases). With 2 bases removed from V and 10 bases from J, the gap between germline ends came to 23 bases. CDR1 is SGHTA and CDR2 is FQGTGA in the germline V gene. CDR3 size: 16 residues.

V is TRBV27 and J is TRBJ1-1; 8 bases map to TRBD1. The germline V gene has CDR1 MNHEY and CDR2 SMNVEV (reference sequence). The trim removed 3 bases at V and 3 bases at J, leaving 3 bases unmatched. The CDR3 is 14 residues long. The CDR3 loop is CASSFKDRDTEAFF. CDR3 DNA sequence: TGTGCCAGCAGTTTTAAGGACAGGGACACTGAAGCTTTCTTT.

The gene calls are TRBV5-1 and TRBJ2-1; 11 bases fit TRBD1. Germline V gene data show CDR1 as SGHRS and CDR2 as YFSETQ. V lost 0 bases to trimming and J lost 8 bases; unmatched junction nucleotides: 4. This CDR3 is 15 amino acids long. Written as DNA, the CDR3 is TGCGCCAGCAGCTTGGAGGGACAGGGGGTGGATGAGCAGTTCTTC. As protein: CASSLEGQGVDEQFF.

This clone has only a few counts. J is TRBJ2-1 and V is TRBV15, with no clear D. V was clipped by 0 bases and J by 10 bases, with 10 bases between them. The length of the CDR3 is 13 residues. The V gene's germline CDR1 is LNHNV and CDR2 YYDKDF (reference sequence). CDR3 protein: CATSRDFEREQFF. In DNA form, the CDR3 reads TGTGCCACCAGCAGAGATTTCGAACGGGAGCAGTTCTTC.

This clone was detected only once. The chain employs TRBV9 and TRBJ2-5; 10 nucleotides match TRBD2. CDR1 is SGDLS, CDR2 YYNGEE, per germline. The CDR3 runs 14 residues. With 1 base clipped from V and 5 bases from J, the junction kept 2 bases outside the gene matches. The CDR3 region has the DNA TGTGCCAGCAGCGTACTAGCGGGGGAGGAGACCCAGTACTTC. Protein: CASSVLAGEETQYF.

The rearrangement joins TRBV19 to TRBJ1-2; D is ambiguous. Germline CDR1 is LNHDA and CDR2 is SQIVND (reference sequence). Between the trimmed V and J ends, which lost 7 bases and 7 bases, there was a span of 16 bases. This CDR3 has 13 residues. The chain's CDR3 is CASTPLGPVGYTF. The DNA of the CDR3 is TGTGCCAGTACCCCTCTGGGCCCGGTTGGCTACACCTTC.

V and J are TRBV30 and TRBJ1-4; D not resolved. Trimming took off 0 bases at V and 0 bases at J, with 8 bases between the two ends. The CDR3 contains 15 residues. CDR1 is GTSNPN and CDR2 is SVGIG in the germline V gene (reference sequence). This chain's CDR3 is CAWSVERATNEKLFF. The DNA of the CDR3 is TGTGCCTGGAGTGTGGAGAGAGCAACTAATGAAAAACTGTTTTTT.

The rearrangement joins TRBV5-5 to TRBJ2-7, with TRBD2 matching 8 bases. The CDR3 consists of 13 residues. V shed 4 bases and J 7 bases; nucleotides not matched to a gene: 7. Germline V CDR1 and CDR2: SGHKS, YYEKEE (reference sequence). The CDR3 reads CASSLGLATEQYF. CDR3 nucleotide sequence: TGTGCCAGCAGCCTTGGACTAGCAACGGAGCAGTACTTC. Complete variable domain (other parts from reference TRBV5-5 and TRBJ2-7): DAGVTQSPTHLIKTRGQQVTLRCSPISGHKSVSWYQQVLGQGPQFIFQYYEKEERGRGNFPDRFSARQFPNYSSELNVNALLLGDSALYLCASSLGLATEQYFGPGTRLTVT.

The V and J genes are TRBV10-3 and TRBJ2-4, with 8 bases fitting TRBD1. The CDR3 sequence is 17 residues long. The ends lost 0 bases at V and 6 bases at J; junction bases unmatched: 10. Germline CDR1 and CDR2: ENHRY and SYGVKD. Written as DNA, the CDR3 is TGTGCCATCAGTGAGTCGATAATGCAGGGGGCAGGAAACATTCAGTACTTC. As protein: CAISESIMQGAGNIQYF.

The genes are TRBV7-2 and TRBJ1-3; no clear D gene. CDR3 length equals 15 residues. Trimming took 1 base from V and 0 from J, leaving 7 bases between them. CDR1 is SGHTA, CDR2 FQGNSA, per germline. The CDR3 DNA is TGTGCCAGCAGCTTAGTGTCGGGCTCTGGAAACACCATATATTTT. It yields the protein CASSLVSGSGNTIYF.

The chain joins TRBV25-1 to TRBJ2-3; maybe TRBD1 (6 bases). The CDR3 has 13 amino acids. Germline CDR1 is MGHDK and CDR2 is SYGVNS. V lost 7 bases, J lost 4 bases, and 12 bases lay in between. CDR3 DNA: TGTGCCAGCAAGAAGAGGGGGTCAGATACGCAGTATTTT. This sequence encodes CASKKRGSDTQYF. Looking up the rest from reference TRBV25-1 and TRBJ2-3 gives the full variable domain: EADIYQTPRYLVIGTGKKITLECSQTMGHDKMYWYQQDPGMELHLIHYSYGVNSTEKGDLSSESTVSRIRTEHFPLTLESARPSHTSQYLCASKKRGSDTQYFGPGTRLTVL.

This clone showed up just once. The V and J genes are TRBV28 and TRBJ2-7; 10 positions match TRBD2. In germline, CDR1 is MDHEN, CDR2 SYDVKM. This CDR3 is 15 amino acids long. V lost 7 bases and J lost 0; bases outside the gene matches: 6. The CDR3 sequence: CASTIRTSGSYEQYF. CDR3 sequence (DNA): TGTGCCAGCACCATACGGACTAGCGGCTCCTACGAGCAGTACTTC.

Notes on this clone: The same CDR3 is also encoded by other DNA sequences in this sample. The DNA for the CDR3 is TGTGCCAGCAGTGGCAGGGGAAGCTCCTACGAGCAGTACTTC. This translates into CASSGRGSSYEQYF. The J gene is TRBJ2-7, the V gene TRBV6-1; the D gene is possibly TRBD1 (6 bases). The CDR3 is 14 residues long. The germline V gene encodes CDR1 MNHNS and CDR2 SASEGT. V was trimmed by 4 bases and J by 0 bases, leaving 10 bases between them.

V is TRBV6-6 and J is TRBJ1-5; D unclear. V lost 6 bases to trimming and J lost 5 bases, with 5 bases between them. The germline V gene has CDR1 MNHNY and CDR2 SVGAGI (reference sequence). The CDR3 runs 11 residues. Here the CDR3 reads CASRLDQPQHF. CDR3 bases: TGTGCCAGCAGACTAGATCAGCCCCAGCATTTT.

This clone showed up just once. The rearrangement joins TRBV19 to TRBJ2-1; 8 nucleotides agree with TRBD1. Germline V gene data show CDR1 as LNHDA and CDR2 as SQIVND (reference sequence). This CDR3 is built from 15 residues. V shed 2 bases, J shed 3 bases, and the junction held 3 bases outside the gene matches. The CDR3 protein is CASSIQGARYNEQFF. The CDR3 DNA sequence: TGTGCCAGTAGTATACAGGGGGCGCGCTACAATGAGCAGTTCTTC.

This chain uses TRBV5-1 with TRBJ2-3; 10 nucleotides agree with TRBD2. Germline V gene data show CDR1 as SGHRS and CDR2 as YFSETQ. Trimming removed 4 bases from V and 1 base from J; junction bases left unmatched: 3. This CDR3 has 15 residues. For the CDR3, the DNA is TGCGCCAGCAGCAGGACTAGCGGACGCACAGATACGCAGTATTTT. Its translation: CASSRTSGRTDTQYF.

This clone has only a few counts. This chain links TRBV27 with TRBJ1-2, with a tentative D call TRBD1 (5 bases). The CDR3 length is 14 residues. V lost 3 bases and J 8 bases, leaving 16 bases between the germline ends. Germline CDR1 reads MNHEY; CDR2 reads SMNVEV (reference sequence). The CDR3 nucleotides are TGTGCCAGCAGTTTCCCAGGGTTAGGTATCGGCTACACCTTC. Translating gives CASSFPGLGIGYTF.

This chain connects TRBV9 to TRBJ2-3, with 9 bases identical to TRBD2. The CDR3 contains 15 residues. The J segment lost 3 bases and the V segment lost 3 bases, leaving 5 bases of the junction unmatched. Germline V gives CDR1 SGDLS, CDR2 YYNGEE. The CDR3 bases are TGTGCCAGCAGCGGGGCGGGAGGGCCGACAGATACGCAGTATTTT. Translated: CASSGAGGPTDTQYF.

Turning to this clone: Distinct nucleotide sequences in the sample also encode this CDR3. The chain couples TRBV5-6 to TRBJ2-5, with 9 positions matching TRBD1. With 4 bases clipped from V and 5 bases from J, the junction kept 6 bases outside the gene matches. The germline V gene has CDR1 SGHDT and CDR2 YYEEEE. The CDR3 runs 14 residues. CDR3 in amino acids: CASSQTGGGETQYF. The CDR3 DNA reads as TGTGCCAGCAGCCAAACAGGGGGCGGGGAGACCCAGTACTTC.

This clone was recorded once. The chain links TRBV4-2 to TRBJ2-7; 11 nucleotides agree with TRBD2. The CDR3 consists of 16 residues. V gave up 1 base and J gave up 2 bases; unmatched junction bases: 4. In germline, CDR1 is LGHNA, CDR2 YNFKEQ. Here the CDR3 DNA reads TGTGCCAGCAGCCAAGGCGTAGCGGGAGGGCCCTACGAGCAGTACTTC. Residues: CASSQGVAGGPYEQYF.